The next 9 T cell receptor beta chains were all read from a single sample in a study of identical twins. TCRdb fed the 5' RACE reads into MiXCR, producing one record per CDR3 protein. The sample holds about 890,000 distinct CDR3 sequences, 9% to 15% seen once. The sample was also linked to a second study, of yellow fever vaccine responses in identical twins.

Input material: PBMCs. The source of these receptors is a woman aged 18 to 35 in good health.

The chain is built from TRBV6-2 or TRBV6-3 and TRBJ2-7; 7 positions agree with TRBD1. Unmatched junction bases numbered 5, after V lost 5 bases and J lost 4 bases. The CDR3 sequence is 13 residues long. The germline V gene encodes CDR1 MNHEY and CDR2 SVGEGT. The CDR3 DNA reads TGTGCCAGCAGTCGGGGACAGTTGTACGAGCAGTACTTC. It codes for CASSRGQLYEQYF.

This clonotype was observed many times. CDR3 in DNA: TGCAGTGCTAGAGAGGGGGGGGGTGGCAATCAGCCCCAGCATTTT. Residues: CSAREGGGGNQPQHF. This sequence joins TRBV20-1 and TRBJ1-5, with D perhaps TRBD1 (5 bases). Per germline, CDR1 DFQATT and CDR2 SNEGSKA (reference sequence). This CDR3 has 15 residues. V lost 0 bases and J 2 bases, leaving 11 bases between the germline ends.

This clonotype was counted ten times or more. The chain carries TRBV7-9 and TRBJ2-7; 11 bases line up with TRBD1. Germline V gives CDR1 SEHNR, CDR2 FQNEAQ (reference sequence). CDR3 length: 14 amino acids. The V and J ends lost 5 bases and 4 bases, in that order; junction bases with no gene match: 4. CDR3 sequence reads: CASSRTGGGYEQYF. DNA of the CDR3: TGTGCCAGCAGCAGGACAGGGGGCGGATACGAGCAGTACTTC.

This clonotype was counted many times. The chain is built from TRBV12-3 or TRBV12-4 and TRBJ1-2, with D maybe TRBD1 (5 bases). The CDR3 runs to 12 residues. V was trimmed by 5 bases and J by 4 bases, leaving 8 bases between them. The CDR3 region is CASSTGFYGYTF. DNA of the CDR3: TGTGCCAGCAGTACAGGTTTCTATGGCTACACCTTC.

This clonotype was detected a few times. The J gene is TRBJ2-2, the V gene TRBV24-1, with 7 bases identical to TRBD1. J was trimmed by 5 bases and V by 4 bases; bases with no gene match: 3. CDR1 KGHDR and CDR2 SFDVKD come from the germline V gene. CDR3 length equals 14 residues. The CDR3 protein is CATSELTGTGELFF. For the CDR3, the DNA is TGTGCCACCAGTGAATTGACAGGGACCGGGGAGCTGTTTTTT.

The rearrangement links TRBV6-2 or TRBV6-3 to TRBJ1-1; D not certain. Per germline, CDR1 MNHEY and CDR2 SVGEGT. V was clipped by 4 bases and J by 4 bases, with 13 bases between them. The CDR3 is made up of 14 amino acids. DNA for the CDR3: TGTGCCAGCAGTTTCGCAGCCTATGGCACTGAAGCTTTCTTT. It translates to CASSFAAYGTEAFF.

In its sample, this clonotype was seen a few times. This chain joins TRBV7-9 and TRBJ1-5; D gene ambiguous. The CDR3 consists of 15 residues. Trimming took 4 bases from V and 7 from J, leaving 17 bases between them. Germline-derived CDR1 and CDR2 are SEHNR and FQNEAQ (reference sequence). Here the CDR3 DNA reads TGTGCCAGCAGCTCCCCGGACGCCCCGGACCAGCCCCAGCATTTT. This codes for CASSSPDAPDQPQHF.

This clonotype was recorded at least ten times. The gene calls are TRBV20-1 and TRBJ2-2, with 7 bases aligning to TRBD1. Trimming at V came to 6 bases and at J to 0 bases, leaving 4 bases not matched to a gene. CDR3 size: 14 residues. Germline V gene sequence: CDR1 DFQATT, CDR2 SNEGSKA (reference sequence). CDR3 in amino acids: CSAKGGSNTGELFF. The CDR3 DNA sequence: TGCAGTGCGAAAGGGGGCTCGAACACCGGGGAGCTGTTTTTT.

This clonotype came up a few times. The chain combines TRBV28 with TRBJ2-1; D may be TRBD1 (6 bases). Trimming removed 2 bases from V and 0 bases from J, with 17 bases in between. CDR1 and CDR2 (germline): MDHEN, SYDVKM. This CDR3 is built from 18 residues. The CDR3 here is CASSLDRWGQVSYNEQFF. CDR3 bases: TGTGCCAGCAGTTTAGATCGGTGGGGGCAGGTCTCCTACAATGAGCAGTTCTTC. The complete variable domain, with remaining parts taken from reference TRBV28 and TRBJ2-1, reads DVKVTQSSRYLVKRTGEKVFLECVQDMDHENMFWYRQDPGLGLRLIYFSYDVKMKEKGDIPEGYSVSREKKERFSLILESASTNQTSMYLCASSLDRWGQVSYNEQFFGPGTRLTVL.